Listed here are 16 T cell receptor beta chains from one sample, sequenced in a study of cytomegalovirus exposure and HLA in healthy donors. In the PCR, 60 Vbeta and 13 Jbeta primers were used. Sequencing was performed with immunoSEQ multiplex PCR; in TCRdb, only in-frame clones are kept and a portion is missing. The table includes around 150,000 clones, about 75% detected once. Sequencing used PBMCs. Receptor source: a man between 60 and 75 years old in good health and CMV-seronegative.

This rearrangement joins TRBV2 to TRBJ2-3; 9 bases are a match to TRBD2. Germline V gene sequence: CDR1 SNHLY, CDR2 FYNNEI. This CDR3 comprises 20 residues. The J segment lost 2 bases and the V segment lost 6 bases, leaving 21 bases of the junction unmatched. CDR3 protein: CASSKGLAGSPWGDTDTQYF. CDR3 in DNA: TGTGCCAGCAGCAAGGGTCTAGCGGGATCCCCCTGGGGGGACACAGATACGCAGTATTTT.

The chain's CDR3 is CASSVDPSGSTGELFF. In DNA form, the CDR3 reads TGTGCCAGCAGCGTAGATCCTAGCGGGAGTACCGGGGAGCTGTTTTTT. This chain connects TRBV9 to TRBJ2-2; 10 bases align to TRBD2. CDR1 and CDR2 from the germline V gene are SGDLS and YYNGEE. The CDR3 spans 16 residues. V was clipped by 0 bases and J by 5 bases; unmatched bases: 4. The full variable domain, its missing parts supplied by reference TRBV9 and TRBJ2-2, is DSGVTQTPKHLITATGQRVTLRCSPRSGDLSVYWYQQSLDQGLQFLIQYYNGEERAKGNILERFSAQQFPDLHSELNLSSLELGDSALYFCASSVDPSGSTGELFFGEGSRLTVL.

This clone has a handful of counts. The chain joins TRBV19 to TRBJ1-2; weak D call: TRBD1 (6 bases). V was pared by 7 bases and J by 0 bases, with 15 bases between. CDR1 LNHDA and CDR2 SQIVND come from the germline V gene (reference sequence). CDR3 length: 15 amino acids. CDR3 loop: CASTAGTRANYGYTF. The CDR3 coding sequence is TGTGCCAGTACAGCGGGGACAAGAGCTAACTATGGCTACACCTTC.

The chain carries TRBV7-3 and TRBJ2-2; 12 bases are shared with TRBD2. The CDR3 is made up of 15 amino acids. V shed 5 bases and J 6 bases; nucleotides not matched to a gene: 4. The V gene's germline CDR1 is SGHTA and CDR2 FQGTGA. CDR3 bases: TGTGCCAGCAGCCCCCTAGCGGGAGGGGCCGGGGAGCTGTTTTTT. Amino acids: CASSPLAGGAGELFF.

The rearrangement joins TRBV7-9 to TRBJ2-1; maybe TRBD2 (6 bases). The CDR3 contains 15 residues. Germline CDR1 reads SEHNR; CDR2 reads FQNEAQ (reference sequence). Trimming took 5 bases from V and 8 from J, leaving 19 bases between them. The CDR3 loop reads CASSPKGLGEDEQFF. CDR3 nucleotides: TGTGCCAGCAGCCCGAAGGGGTTAGGGGAGGATGAGCAGTTCTTC.

The V call is TRBV7-8, the J call TRBJ2-3; D is unresolved. This CDR3 comprises 13 residues. The germline V gene has CDR1 SGHVS and CDR2 FQNEAQ. V was clipped by 4 bases and J by 3 bases, with 8 bases between them. The CDR3 protein is CASSSPRTDTQYF. The CDR3 DNA is TGTGCCAGCAGCTCCCCCAGGACAGATACGCAGTATTTT.

This clone showed up just a few times. The rearrangement joins TRBV19 to TRBJ2-7; 9 bases map to TRBD1. CDR1 is LNHDA, CDR2 SQIVND, per germline (reference sequence). The CDR3 spans 15 residues. With V trimmed by 5 bases and J by 3 bases, 8 bases remained unmatched. The CDR3 is CASSSPGQGRYEQYF. CDR3 nucleotide sequence: TGTGCCAGTAGTTCTCCGGGACAGGGCCGCTACGAGCAGTACTTC.

This chain uses TRBV30 with TRBJ2-2, with D tentatively TRBD1 (6 bases). V shed 5 bases and J shed 4 bases, with 11 bases lying between them. CDR1 GTSNPN and CDR2 SVGIG come from the germline V gene (reference sequence). This CDR3 is built from 13 residues. The DNA of the CDR3 is TGTGCCTGGGGGGACATAGCCACCGGGGAGCTGTTTTTT. Protein sequence: CAWGDIATGELFF.

The sample holds one count of this clone. CDR3 region: CASSPGSGQGYGYTF. The DNA of the CDR3 is TGCGCCAGCAGCCCCGGGTCGGGACAGGGGTATGGCTACACCTTC. V and J are TRBV5-1 and TRBJ1-2, with 10 bases lining up with TRBD1. Per the germline V gene, CDR1 is SGHRS and CDR2 is YFSETQ. This CDR3 comprises 15 residues. V was clipped by 4 bases and J by 5 bases; unmatched bases: 8.

The J gene is TRBJ1-3, the V gene TRBV15, with D possibly being TRBD1 (6 bases). Germline V gene lookup returns CDR1 LNHNV and CDR2 YYDKDF (reference sequence). CDR3 length: 15 residues. Trimming left V 5 bases short and J 0 bases short, with 11 bases between. The CDR3 here is CATSGKTGSGNTIYF. DNA for the CDR3: TGTGCCACCAGCGGAAAGACAGGCTCTGGAAACACCATATATTTT.

For this clone: Germline and junction disagree at one end, which may indicate a read error. This rearrangement joins TRBV19 to TRBJ1-2; 7 bases are shared with TRBD1. Germline lookup yields CDR1 LNHDA and CDR2 SQIVND (reference sequence). CDR3 size: 14 residues. The CDR3 region is CASRIGTALYGYTF. CDR3 DNA: TGTGCCAGTAGGATAGGGACAGCCCTATATGGCTACACCTTC.

In its sample, this clone was seen a few times. V gene TRBV27 combines with J gene TRBJ2-7; tentatively, D is TRBD2 (6 bases). Germline CDR1 MNHEY, CDR2 SMNVEV (reference sequence). The CDR3 consists of 13 residues. The germline V and J ends were trimmed by 6 bases and 1 base, with 10 bases remaining between them. The CDR3 is CASRFGTSYEQYF. In DNA, the CDR3 is TGTGCCAGCAGGTTCGGGACTTCCTACGAGCAGTACTTC.

This clone has only one observation. The chain couples TRBV28 to TRBJ2-7, with D possibly matching TRBD1 (6 bases). There are 14 residues in the CDR3. In germline, CDR1 is MDHEN, CDR2 SYDVKM. V shed 6 bases and J shed 3 bases, with 15 bases lying between them. The CDR3 protein is CASRSPKGDYEQYF. CDR3 in DNA: TGTGCCAGCAGATCCCCCAAGGGGGACTACGAGCAGTACTTC.

The chain links TRBV7-2 to TRBJ2-7; a weak D match, TRBD2 (7 bases). Germline-derived CDR1 and CDR2 are SGHTA and FQGNSA. V was trimmed by 5 bases and J by 2 bases, leaving 13 bases between them. The CDR3 totals 14 residues. The CDR3 is CASSLGGQAYEQYF. DNA of the CDR3: TGTGCCAGCAGCCTCGGGGGGCAGGCCTACGAGCAGTACTTC.

The V call is TRBV5-1, the J call TRBJ2-2; TRBD1 matches at 9 bases. The CDR3 is 16 amino acids. The V gene end was trimmed by 4 bases and the J gene end by 5 bases; junction bases not matched to a gene: 9. Germline CDR1 SGHRS, CDR2 YFSETQ. DNA of the CDR3: TGCGCCAGCAGCCTGGGGACAGGGATTCGGACCGGGGAGCTGTTTTTT. It is translated as CASSLGTGIRTGELFF.

This clone showed up just a few times. This chain links TRBV4-1 with TRBJ2-5, with TRBD2 matching over 8 bases. The germline V gene encodes CDR1 MGHRA and CDR2 YSYEKL. CDR3 length: 17 amino acids. Trimming took 3 bases from V and 5 from J; bases not matched to a gene: 14. CDR3 DNA sequence: TGCGCCAGCAGCCATCACGGGGGGACTAGAGGTTTGGAGACCCAGTACTTC. This encodes CASSHHGGTRGLETQYF.